This entry describes one T cell receptor (beta chain). With 6 bases removed from V and 1 base from J, the gap between germline ends came to 3 bases. This CDR3 has 11 residues. Germline V gives CDR1 SQVTM, CDR2 ANQGSEA. This entry is derived from a study of T cells in Graves' hyperthyroidism and ophthalmopathy. Amplification of TCR beta CDR3 regions used RNA as the template. Carried out on the TCR CDR3, a first-round RT-PCR used the HTBI primer set. TCRdb reanalysed the multiplex PCR reads using MiXCR and keeps one entry per CDR3 protein. The table has around 380,000 distinct CDR3 sequences, 13% seen once.

The sequence came from a man aged 30 to 39 with Graves' hyperthyroidism that later progressed to Graves' ophthalmopathy. The J gene is TRBJ2-2, the V gene TRBV29-1, with D unresolved. Sequenced: blood. CDR3 DNA: TGCAGCGTACGGAACACCGGGGAGCTGTTTTTT. This encodes CSVRNTGELFF.